The clone carrying this T cell receptor beta chain came up a few times. Its specificity is unknown. This entry comes from a study of regulatory T cells in long-lasting Graves disease. About the research overall: Over 5 years of antithyroid drugs with positive TSH receptor antibodies was taken to mean persistent Graves' disease. General study points: Persistent disease preferred TRBV28, TRBJ1-2 and TRBJ2-5.

Assembly of TCR beta libraries relied on iRepertoire HTBI primers together with Arm-PCR of CDR3 regions. TCRdb ran MiXCR on the multiplex PCR reads and lists one entry per CDR3 protein. This sample has 350,000 to 450,000 distinct CDR3 sequences, with more than 20% found just once. Time point: persistent/refractory GD, antithyroid drugs over 5 years with positive TRAb. Isolated PBMC RNA provided the starting material for the TCR library. Patients met American Thyroid Association criteria for Graves' disease. The CDR3 loop spans 16 amino acids. Looked up from germline, CDR1 is SQVTM and CDR2 is ANQGSEA. Trimming shortened V by 0 bases and J by 5 bases, and 14 bases separated the two germline ends.

The rearrangement joins TRBV29-1 to TRBJ1-6; tentatively, D is TRBD1 (5 bases). The source material was peripheral blood mononuclear cells (PBMCs), sampled when the disease was refractory, from a patient treated with antithyroid drugs. The clonotype was recovered from a woman aged 40 to 49 with Graves disease. CDR3 DNA sequence: TGCAGCGTTGAAGATATCCAGGGAAAAAATAATTCACCCCTCCACTTT. Its translation is CSVEDIQGKNNSPLHF.